This T cell receptor (beta chain) was recorded in a study of cytomegalovirus exposure and HLA in healthy donors. Notes on the study in general: Among immune exposure information, only CMV serostatus was available. A later analysis reportedly found fewer N-insertions in an Asian-associated ancestry cluster than the roughly 670-donor mean. Approximately 160 TCR beta chains were listed as cytomegalovirus-associated.

Use of 60 Vbeta and 13 Jbeta primers characterized the PCR. Clones were read by immunoSEQ multiplex PCR, and TCRdb kept only the in-frame ones, dropping some. The data contain about 110,000 clones, more than 70% of them singletons. This clone came up once. Its antigen is still unknown. Trimming at V came to 5 bases and at J to 6 bases, leaving 4 bases not matched to a gene. The CDR3 runs 15 residues. CDR1 SGHTA and CDR2 FQGNSA come from the germline V gene. Sequences were obtained from PBMCs. V usage is TRBV7-2 and J usage is TRBJ2-3; the match to TRBD2 covers 14 bases. This receptor was obtained from a man aged 35 to 55 in good health and CMV-seronegative. CDR3 coding DNA: TGTGCCAGCAGCCCGACTAGCGGGGGGGTGGATACGCAGTATTTT. Encoded protein: CASSPTSGGVDTQYF. Based on the CDR3 plus reference TRBV7-2 and TRBJ2-3, the full variable domain is GAGVSQSPSNKVTEKGKDVELRCDPISGHTALYWYRQSLGQGLEFLIYFQGNSAPDKSGLPSDRFSAERTGGSVSTLTIQRTQQEDSAVYLCASSPTSGGVDTQYFGPGTRLTVL.